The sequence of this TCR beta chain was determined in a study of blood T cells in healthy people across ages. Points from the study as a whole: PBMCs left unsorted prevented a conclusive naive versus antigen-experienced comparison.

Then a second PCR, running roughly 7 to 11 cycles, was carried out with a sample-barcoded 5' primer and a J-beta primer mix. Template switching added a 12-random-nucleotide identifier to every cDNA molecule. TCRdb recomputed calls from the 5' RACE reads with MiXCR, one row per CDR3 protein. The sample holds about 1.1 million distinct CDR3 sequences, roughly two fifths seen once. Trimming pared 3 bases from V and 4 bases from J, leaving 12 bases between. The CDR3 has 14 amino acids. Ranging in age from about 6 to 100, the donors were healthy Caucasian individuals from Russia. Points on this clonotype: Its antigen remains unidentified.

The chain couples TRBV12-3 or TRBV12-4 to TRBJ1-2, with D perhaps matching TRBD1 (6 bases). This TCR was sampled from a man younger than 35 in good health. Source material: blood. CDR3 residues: CASSFGAGVYGYTF. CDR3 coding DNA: TGTGCCAGCAGTTTTGGGGCAGGGGTCTATGGCTACACCTTC.